This is a list of T cell receptor beta chains from one sample in a study of response to subunit inactivated influenza vaccine. TCRdb re-called the RT-PCR reads through MiXCR, storing one row per CDR3 protein. The sample yields roughly 700,000 distinct CDR3 sequences, 15% to 19% seen once. Material: PBMCs from blood, obtained 12 days after vaccination. The receptor source for this set is a man aged 50 to 60 who received an inactivated influenza vaccine. Both conserved end residues are part of each CDR3. The order of the fields is CDR3 protein, J gene, V gene, clone size. Part of the rows lack a size; the others show once, few, many or a class for expanded clones.

CASSSGSRDGYTF,TRBJ1-2,TRBV7-3,few
CASRRAGLDSGELFF,TRBJ2-2,TRBV7-9,NA
CASSEDREDYQPQHF,TRBJ1-5,TRBV2,NA
CSVDGGSYEQYF,TRBJ2-7,TRBV29-1,few
CASRNDGSNQPQHF,TRBJ1-5,TRBV2,NA
CASSQDRWDWKDTQYF,TRBJ2-3,TRBV4-1,few
CSASPTSGTSEQYF,TRBJ2-7,TRBV20-1,NA
CASTLNRGYNEQLF,TRBJ2-1,TRBV12-3/TRBV12-4,NA
CASSLGLALIYDEQFF,TRBJ2-1,TRBV7-8,NA
CATSGGTNTEAFF,TRBJ1-1,TRBV10-2,NA
CASIRLGTHPQVF,TRBJ2-1,TRBV2,few
CASSPGQGAGTEAFF,TRBJ1-1,TRBV6-2/TRBV6-3,NA
CASTQTHRATGELFF,TRBJ2-2,TRBV12-3/TRBV12-4,NA
CASSLGTGEDTQYF,TRBJ2-3,TRBV5-1,NA
CASSPRTSPGRTDTQYF,TRBJ2-3,TRBV27,NA
CASSYILAGGYEQYF,TRBJ2-7,TRBV6-2/TRBV6-3,few
CASSQLPGGSSGANVLTF,TRBJ2-6,TRBV4-1,NA
CASSRRGEYTEAFF,TRBJ1-1,TRBV7-8,many
CATSSLDRVSSSGNEQFF,TRBJ2-1,TRBV15,NA
CASSSRWGHMNTEAFF,TRBJ1-1,TRBV7-6,NA
CASSLAPGLAGEQYF,TRBJ2-7,TRBV7-2,NA
CASSAPRGGSGETQYF,TRBJ2-5,TRBV9,few
CASSSGGGGGYTF,TRBJ1-2,TRBV6-2/TRBV6-3,few
CASSFGDRNNQPQHF,TRBJ1-5,TRBV28,few
CASSLAGNPIEAFF,TRBJ1-1,TRBV5-1,NA
CASSHYGEGAYEQYF,TRBJ2-7,TRBV4-3,few
CAIRTSLNEQFF,TRBJ2-1,TRBV10-3,NA
CASSPLPGLEGEQFF,TRBJ2-1,TRBV27,NA
CASSIDRVGGNEQFF,TRBJ2-1,TRBV27,NA
CASRDGHNSPLHF,TRBJ1-6,TRBV2,NA